This T cell receptor (beta chain) was obtained from a study of blood T cell repertoires in COVID-19. Study-level information: COVID-19 samples from acute and convalescent phases originated in the United States, Italy and Spain. In each case, the material was cDNA or gDNA derived from T cells, B-cell-depleted T cells, or PBMCs.

This CDR3 comprises 12 residues. Deletions cut 5 bases from V and 7 bases from J, with 9 bases between. As originally analysed: For nucleated cells, counts were estimated from reference gene primer amplification. Sequenced by immunoSEQ multiplex PCR; TCRdb stores in-frame clones only, minus some. That table supplies the V and J calls and clone size; D and trimming were determined from the DNA. This sample yields approximately 150,000 clones, of which roughly 80% are seen a single time; approximately 15% belongs to the top ten. The gene calls are TRBV12-3 or TRBV12-4 and TRBJ1-5; D remains ambiguous. This TCR was sampled from a man aged 50 or older with acute or convalescent COVID-19. The specimen was peripheral blood. DNA of the CDR3: TGTGCCAGCAGTGAAAGAGGGCAGCCCCAGCATTTT. This encodes CASSERGQPQHF.